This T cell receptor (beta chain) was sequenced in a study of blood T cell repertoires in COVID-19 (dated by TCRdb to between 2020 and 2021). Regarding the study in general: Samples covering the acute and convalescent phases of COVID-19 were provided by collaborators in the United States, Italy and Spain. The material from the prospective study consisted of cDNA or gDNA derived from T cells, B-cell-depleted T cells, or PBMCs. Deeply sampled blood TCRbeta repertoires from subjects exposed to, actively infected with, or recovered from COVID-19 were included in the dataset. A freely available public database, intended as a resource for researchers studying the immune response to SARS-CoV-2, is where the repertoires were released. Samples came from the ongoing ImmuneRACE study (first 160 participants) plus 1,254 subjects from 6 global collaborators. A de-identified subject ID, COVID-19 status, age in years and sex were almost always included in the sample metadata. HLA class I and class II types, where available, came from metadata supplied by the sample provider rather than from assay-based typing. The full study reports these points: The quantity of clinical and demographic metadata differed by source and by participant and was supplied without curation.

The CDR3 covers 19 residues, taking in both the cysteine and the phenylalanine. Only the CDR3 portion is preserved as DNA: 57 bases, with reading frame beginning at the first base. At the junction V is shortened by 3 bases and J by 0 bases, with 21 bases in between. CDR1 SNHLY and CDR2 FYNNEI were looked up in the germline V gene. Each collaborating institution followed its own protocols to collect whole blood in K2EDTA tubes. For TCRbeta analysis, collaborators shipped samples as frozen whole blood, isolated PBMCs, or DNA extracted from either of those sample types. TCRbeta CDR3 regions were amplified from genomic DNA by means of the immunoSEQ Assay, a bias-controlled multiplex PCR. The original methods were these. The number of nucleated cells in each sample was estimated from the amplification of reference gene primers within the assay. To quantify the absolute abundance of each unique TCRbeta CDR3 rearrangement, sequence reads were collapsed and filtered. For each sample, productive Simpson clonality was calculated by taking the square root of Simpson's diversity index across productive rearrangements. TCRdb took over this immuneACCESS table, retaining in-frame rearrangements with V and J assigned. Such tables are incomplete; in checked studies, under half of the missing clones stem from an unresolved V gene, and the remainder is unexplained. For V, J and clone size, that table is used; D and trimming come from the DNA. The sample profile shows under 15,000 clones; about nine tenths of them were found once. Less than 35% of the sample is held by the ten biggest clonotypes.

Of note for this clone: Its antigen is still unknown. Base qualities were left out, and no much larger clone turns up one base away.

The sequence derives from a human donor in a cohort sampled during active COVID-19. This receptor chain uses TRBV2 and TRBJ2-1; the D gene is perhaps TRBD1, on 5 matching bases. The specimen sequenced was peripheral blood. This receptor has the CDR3 CASSDPARRGKISYNEQFF. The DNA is TGTGCCAGCAGTGATCCTGCGCGTAGGGGAAAAATCTCCTACAATGAGCAGTTCTTC. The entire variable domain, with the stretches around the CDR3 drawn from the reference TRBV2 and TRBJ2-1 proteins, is EPEVTQTPSHQVTQMGQEVILRCVPISNHLYFYWYRQILGQKVEFLVSFYNNEISEKSEIFDDQFSVERPDGSNFTLKIRSTKLEDSAMYFCASSDPARRGKISYNEQFFGPGTRLTVL.